The clone carrying this T cell receptor (beta chain) appeared a single time. Source study methods: Reference gene primer amplification in the assay estimated nucleated cell counts. Generated by immunoSEQ multiplex PCR, the TCRdb table keeps only in-frame clones and is missing some. The D gene and trimming were derived from the DNA, and the V and J assignments and clone size from that table. The table records fewer than 85,000 clones, under 95% of them present only once. This sample is part of a study of blood T cell repertoires in COVID-19. About the study: Spain, Italy and the United States supplied samples that represented acute and convalescent COVID-19. T cells, B-cell-depleted T cells, or PBMCs provided the cDNA or gDNA that served as material.

The CDR3 is 15 amino acids. Trimming left V 3 bases short and J 3 bases short, with 9 bases between. Germline assignment: CDR1 MDHEN and CDR2 SYDVKM. The TCR originated in a human donor in a cohort sampled during active COVID-19. The chain joins TRBV28 to TRBJ2-6; D remains ambiguous. Sequenced sample: peripheral blood. The CDR3 region is CASSFLPGGANVLTF. The CDR3, as DNA: TGTGCCAGCAGTTTCCTACCCGGTGGGGCCAACGTCCTGACTTTC.